This T cell receptor beta chain came from a study of cytomegalovirus exposure and HLA in healthy donors. Across the whole study: Within the Caucasian-associated ancestry cluster were 81% of the 398 genotyped donors.

PCR employed 60 Vbeta and 13 Jbeta primers. Sequencing used immunoSEQ multiplex PCR; TCRdb keeps in-frame clones, though not all of them. The table has about 160,000 clones, about 77% seen once. Germline assignment: CDR1 WNHNN and CDR2 SYGVQD (reference sequence). J gave up 8 bases and V 3 bases, and 6 bases lay outside the gene matches. This CDR3 region has 15 residues. Study-level results: A missense variant in DCLRE1C was later tied to TCR beta V- and J-gene trimming. Cytomegalovirus association was assigned to 150 to 200 TCR beta chains. Several top significant clusters appeared, in a later analysis, to be linked to common viral pathogens.

For this clone: Its antigen is not known.

Material for sequencing was PBMCs. The V and J genes are TRBV10-1 and TRBJ2-1, with 11 positions matching TRBD2. This receptor was taken from a male donor in good health and CMV-seropositive. CDR3 in amino acids: CASSELAGVTYEQFF. The CDR3 DNA sequence: TGCGCCAGCAGTGAACTAGCGGGGGTGACCTATGAGCAGTTCTTC.